The 29 T cell receptor beta chains presented below share a single source sample, sequenced in a study of OX40 agonist ivuxolimab in advanced cancers. The data were produced by immunoSEQ multiplex PCR, yet TCRdb's version contains in-frame clones alone and is incomplete. Among over 15,000 clones listed, over 80% were seen once. The source material was CD4+ or CD8+ T cells sorted from blood, sampled in a trial of the OX40 agonist ivuxolimab. Source of these receptors: an adult with an advanced solid tumor such as melanoma, head and neck, liver or kidney cancer.

This clone was seen only a few times. CDR3 region: CASSLWGTSGTDEQFF. CDR3 nucleotides: TGTGCCAGCAGCTTATGGGGGACTAGCGGGACGGATGAGCAGTTCTTC. This chain connects TRBV7-8 to TRBJ2-1; TRBD2 matches 13 bases. Germline CDR1 is SGHVS and CDR2 is FQNEAQ. The V segment lost 2 bases and the J segment 8 bases; nucleotides outside the gene matches: 6. The CDR3 is 16 amino acids. Looking up the rest from reference TRBV7-8 and TRBJ2-1 gives the full variable domain: GAGVSQSPRYKVAKRGQDVALRCDPISGHVSLFWYQQALGQGPEFLTYFQNEAQLDKSGLPSDRFFAERPEGSVSTLKIQRTQQEDSAVYLCASSLWGTSGTDEQFFGPGTRLTVL.

The chain joins TRBV28 to TRBJ1-1; tentative D call: TRBD1 (5 bases). The CDR3 spans 16 residues. The germline CDR1 and CDR2 sequences are MDHEN and SYDVKM. Deletions cut 6 bases from V and 0 bases from J, with 17 bases between. Written as DNA, the CDR3 is TGTGCCAGCAGACACACGCCGGGACTTATGAACACTGAAGCTTTCTTT. Its protein is CASRHTPGLMNTEAFF.

The rearrangement joins TRBV7-2 to TRBJ1-5; D not certain. The CDR3 has 15 amino acids. Trimming stripped 0 bases from V and 0 bases from J, with 6 bases between. Germline CDR1 and CDR2: SGHTA and FQGNSA. CDR3 loop: CASSLAPSSNQPQHF. The CDR3 DNA follows: TGTGCCAGCAGCTTAGCCCCCAGTAGCAATCAGCCCCAGCATTTT.

As DNA, the CDR3 is TGTGCCAGCTCACCACTGGACAGGGTGACGAACACCGGGGAGCTGTTTTTT. It translates to CASSPLDRVTNTGELFF. This chain connects TRBV18 to TRBJ2-2, with 8 bases fitting TRBD1. The CDR3 runs 17 residues. Germline V gene sequence: CDR1 KGHSH, CDR2 LQKENI. V lost 1 base and J lost 0; bases outside the gene matches: 4.

V is TRBV29-1 and J is TRBJ1-1; TRBD1 aligns across 9 bases. CDR3 length equals 14 residues. The germline CDR1 and CDR2 sequences are SQVTM and ANQGSEA. Trimming took 3 bases from V and 4 from J; bases not matched to a gene: 6. CDR3 sequence (DNA): TGCAGCGTTGAGCGCGGGACAGGGTCCACTGAAGCTTTCTTT. Protein: CSVERGTGSTEAFF.

The chain couples TRBV13 to TRBJ2-7; no firm D call. V lost 2 bases, J lost 3 bases, and 11 bases lay in between. This CDR3 comprises 14 residues. Germline values: CDR1 PRHDT, CDR2 FYEKMQ (reference sequence). In DNA form, the CDR3 reads TGTGCCAGCAGCTTAACAGCGAAAAACTACGAGCAGTACTTC. Amino acid sequence: CASSLTAKNYEQYF.

This clone was recorded once. The chain recombines TRBV4-1 with TRBJ1-1; 7 bases line up with TRBD1. The trim removed 0 bases at V and 5 bases at J, leaving 12 bases unmatched. Germline V gene data show CDR1 as MGHRA and CDR2 as YSYEKL. The CDR3 length is 17 residues. CDR3 coding DNA: TGCGCCAGCAGCCAAGAAGTGGTACAGGGGCAAGGGACTGAAGCTTTCTTT. The encoded protein is CASSQEVVQGQGTEAFF.

The V call is TRBV25-1, the J call TRBJ2-1; D is unresolved. Germline V gene lookup returns CDR1 MGHDK and CDR2 SYGVNS. Trimming stripped 4 bases from V and 9 bases from J, with 10 bases between. This CDR3 has 12 amino acids. Here the CDR3 DNA reads TGTGCCAGCAGTGTCACTTTGGGTGAGCAGTTCTTC. Translated, it gives CASSVTLGEQFF.

As concerns this clone: The junction and the germline gene differ at one end; a read error may be behind it. The chain combines TRBV5-3 with TRBJ1-5, with 7 nucleotides matching TRBD1. TRBV5-3 is annotated as an ORF whose role is uncertain. There are 13 residues in the CDR3. CDR3 DNA: TGTGCCAGCAGCTTAGGGGGCGGTCAGCCCCAGCATTTT. Amino acids: CASSLGGGQPQHF.

The gene calls are TRBV7-2 and TRBJ1-4, with D perhaps matching TRBD1 (6 bases). The germline V and J ends were trimmed by 5 bases and 0 bases, with 22 bases remaining between them. This CDR3 has 19 amino acids. The germline V gene has CDR1 SGHTA and CDR2 FQGNSA. CDR3 in amino acids: CASSLLPPGGLTTNEKLFF. CDR3 in DNA: TGTGCCAGCAGCCTCCTCCCCCCGGGGGGCCTAACAACTAATGAAAAACTGTTTTTT.

The chain couples TRBV6-1 to TRBJ2-7; possible D gene TRBD2, 6 bases. Per the germline V gene, CDR1 is MNHNS and CDR2 is SASEGT. The CDR3 loop spans 16 amino acids. Trimming stripped 3 bases from V and 2 bases from J, with 17 bases between. The CDR3 loop is CASSDQAAGGPYEQYF. In DNA, the CDR3 is TGTGCCAGCAGTGATCAGGCTGCCGGAGGGCCCTACGAGCAGTACTTC.

This clone has only one observation. The rearrangement uses TRBV6-6 and TRBJ1-1, with no clear D. V lost 6 bases to trimming and J lost 0 bases, with 5 bases between them. This CDR3 is built from 12 residues. Germline V gene sequence: CDR1 MNHNY, CDR2 SVGAGI (reference sequence). The CDR3 is CASREMNTEAFF. The CDR3 DNA reads as TGTGCCAGCAGAGAAATGAACACTGAAGCTTTCTTT.

The chain joins TRBV7-9 to TRBJ1-5; tentatively, D is TRBD1 (6 bases). Germline V gene data show CDR1 as SEHNR and CDR2 as FQNEAQ (reference sequence). The CDR3 spans 18 residues. Trimming left V 2 bases short and J 2 bases short, with 19 bases between. The CDR3: CASSLPRQAKHGNQPQHF. The CDR3 DNA follows: TGTGCCAGCAGCTTACCCAGACAGGCTAAACATGGCAATCAGCCCCAGCATTTT. The full variable domain, with the rest looked up from reference TRBV7-9 and TRBJ1-5, is DTGVSQNPRHKITKRGQNVTFRCDPISEHNRLYWYRQTLGQGPEFLTYFQNEAQLEKSRLLSDRFSAERPKGSFSTLEIQRTEQGDSAMYLCASSLPRQAKHGNQPQHFGDGTRLSIL.

This clone has more than one count but fewer than ten. The chain combines TRBV4-1 with TRBJ2-1; 9 nucleotides agree with TRBD1. This CDR3 region has 14 residues. J was trimmed by 8 bases and V by 1 base; bases with no gene match: 3. Germline V lookup: CDR1 MGHRA, CDR2 YSYEKL. The CDR3 sequence is CASSQAQGAYEQFF. The CDR3 DNA sequence: TGCGCCAGCAGCCAAGCACAGGGGGCATATGAGCAGTTCTTC.

The J gene is TRBJ2-2, the V gene TRBV5-4; D is possibly TRBD1 (5 bases). CDR1 and CDR2 from the germline V gene are SGHNT and YYREEE (reference sequence). This CDR3 has 14 amino acids. Trimming removed 5 bases at V and 1 base at J, with 9 bases between. The CDR3 here is CASRLQVNTGELFF. CDR3 sequence (DNA): TGTGCCAGCAGACTACAGGTGAACACCGGGGAGCTGTTTTTT.

The chain employs TRBV7-9 and TRBJ2-7; 12 bases map to TRBD2. V was pared by 5 bases and J by 5 bases, with 16 bases of the junction left unmatched. Germline V gene lookup returns CDR1 SEHNR and CDR2 FQNEAQ (reference sequence). The CDR3 contains 18 residues. This chain's CDR3 is CASSEPPKTSGRHDEQYF. In nucleotides, the CDR3 is TGTGCCAGCAGCGAACCCCCGAAAACTAGCGGGAGGCACGACGAGCAGTACTTC.

This clone was seen a few times. DNA for the CDR3: TGTGCCAGCAGTGAAAGACCAGGGACAGGGAATCAGCCCCAGCATTTT. This encodes CASSERPGTGNQPQHF. V is TRBV6-1 and J is TRBJ1-5, with TRBD1 matching 9 bases. V gave up 2 bases and J gave up 4 bases; unmatched junction bases: 6. The V gene's germline CDR1 is MNHNS and CDR2 SASEGT. The CDR3 length is 16 residues.

This clone showed up just once. This sequence joins TRBV5-6 and TRBJ2-7; 13 positions match TRBD2. Germline V gene lookup returns CDR1 SGHDT and CDR2 YYEEEE. The CDR3 covers 15 residues. V trimming: 4 bases; J trimming: 2 bases; junction bases outside the gene matches: 3. CDR3: CASSKGLAGPYEQYF. DNA of the CDR3: TGTGCCAGCAGCAAGGGACTAGCGGGACCCTACGAGCAGTACTTC.

The V gene is TRBV7-7, the J gene TRBJ2-5; no reliable D call. The CDR3 sequence is 13 residues long. CDR1 and CDR2 from the germline V gene are SSHAT and FNYEAQ (reference sequence). With 0 bases removed from V and 2 bases from J, the gap between germline ends came to 4 bases. CDR3 sequence reads: CASSLAPQETQYF. The CDR3 nucleotides are TGTGCCAGCAGCTTAGCGCCACAAGAGACCCAGTACTTC. The full variable domain, its missing parts supplied by reference TRBV7-7 and TRBJ2-5, is GAGVSQSPRYKVTKRGQDVTLRCDPISSHATLYWYQQALGQGPEFLTYFNYEAQPDKSGLPSDRFSAERPEGSISTLTIQRTEQRDSAMYRCASSLAPQETQYFGPGTRLLVL.

V gene TRBV28 combines with J gene TRBJ2-7; D is unresolved. Germline CDR1 is MDHEN and CDR2 is SYDVKM. The V and J ends lost 2 bases and 1 base respectively, with 6 bases between them. The CDR3 runs 13 residues. The CDR3 sequence is CASSLTDSYEQYF. The CDR3 bases are TGTGCCAGCAGTTTAACGGATTCCTACGAGCAGTACTTC.

V and J are TRBV19 and TRBJ1-2; 7 bases fit TRBD1. V was clipped by 7 bases and J by 3 bases; unmatched bases: 2. This CDR3 has 12 amino acids. Germline CDR1 reads LNHDA; CDR2 reads SQIVND (reference sequence). CDR3: CASIGTDYGYTF. The CDR3 region has the DNA TGTGCCAGTATCGGGACAGACTATGGCTACACCTTC.

The gene calls are TRBV30 and TRBJ1-6; no clear D gene. The V end was cut by 2 bases, the J end by 10 bases, with 15 bases between. The germline CDR1 and CDR2 sequences are GTSNPN and SVGIG (reference sequence). The CDR3 has 14 residues. The CDR3 here is CAWSMRMGGSPLHF. DNA for the CDR3: TGTGCCTGGAGTATGCGGATGGGAGGGTCACCCCTCCACTTT.

The chain employs TRBV27 and TRBJ1-2; no clear D. V shed 6 bases and J shed 4 bases, with 18 bases lying between them. The CDR3 totals 15 residues. The V gene's germline CDR1 is MNHEY and CDR2 SMNVEV (reference sequence). The CDR3 bases are TGTGCCAGCAGCCCCGCAGACCCCGGCGCCTATGGCTACACCTTC. It encodes CASSPADPGAYGYTF.

V usage is TRBV28 and J usage is TRBJ1-4, with D hard to call. The CDR3 is 14 residues long. V lost 4 bases and J 5 bases, leaving 11 bases between the germline ends. Looked up from germline, CDR1 is MDHEN and CDR2 is SYDVKM. DNA for the CDR3: TGTGCCAGCAGTTCCAGGCAAGGGAATGAAAAACTGTTTTTT. This encodes CASSSRQGNEKLFF.

The chain uses TRBV19 and TRBJ2-7; D tentatively fits TRBD1 or TRBD2 (5 bases each). CDR1 and CDR2 (germline): LNHDA, SQIVND (reference sequence). Trimming pared 3 bases from V and 5 bases from J, leaving 11 bases between. The CDR3 runs to 13 residues. The CDR3 bases are TGTGCCAGTAGTATGTTAGGGACGGACGAGCAGTACTTC. Its protein product is CASSMLGTDEQYF.

This chain uses TRBV11-1 with TRBJ2-7; D possibly corresponds to TRBD1 (5 bases). V lost 5 bases and J 5 bases, leaving 10 bases between the germline ends. The CDR3 consists of 12 residues. Per the germline V gene, CDR1 is SGHAT and CDR2 is FQDESV (reference sequence). The CDR3 sequence: CASSRQYHEQYF. The CDR3 nucleotides are TGTGCCAGCAGCCGACAGTACCACGAGCAGTACTTC. The full variable domain, its missing parts supplied by reference TRBV11-1 and TRBJ2-7, is EAEVAQSPRYKITEKSQAVAFWCDPISGHATLYWYRQILGQGPELLVQFQDESVVDDSQLPKDRFSAERLKGVDSTLKIQPAELGDSAMYLCASSRQYHEQYFGPGTRLTVT.

This chain links TRBV27 with TRBJ1-2; D might be TRBD1 (6 bases). Trimming took off 4 bases at V and 8 bases at J, with 17 bases between the two ends. The CDR3 totals 14 residues. CDR1 MNHEY and CDR2 SMNVEV come from the germline V gene (reference sequence). The DNA for the CDR3 is TGTGCCAGCAGTTCTCACAGGGCTTCTTTAGGCTACACCTTC. It codes for CASSSHRASLGYTF.

The genes are TRBV5-4 and TRBJ2-7; weak D call: TRBD1 (6 bases). This CDR3 is built from 16 residues. The V end was cut by 2 bases, the J end by 3 bases, with 18 bases between. Germline V gene data show CDR1 as SGHNT and CDR2 as YYREEE (reference sequence). The CDR3, as DNA: TGTGCCAGCAGCTTCGACTCTAGGGGGATCAACTACGAGCAGTACTTC. Its protein product is CASSFDSRGINYEQYF.

The gene calls are TRBV29-1 and TRBJ1-2, with 10 bases matching TRBD1. In germline, CDR1 is SQVTM, CDR2 ANQGSEA. The ends lost 0 bases at V and 1 base at J; junction bases unmatched: 8. The CDR3 is 17 amino acids. CDR3 DNA sequence: TGCAGCGTTGAAGAATGGGACAGGGGAGAGAATAACTATGGCTACACCTTC. Encoded protein: CSVEEWDRGENNYGYTF.